This note documents a single T cell receptor (beta chain) sequence. Its antigen is not identified. Germline CDR1 SGHDT, CDR2 YYEEEE. CDR3 length: 15 residues. V lost 4 bases, J lost 0 bases, and 11 bases lay in between. This specimen comes from a study of shared clonotypes between healthy human individuals. Study-wide context: CD4 naive and CD4 memory each took three plates per donor, while CD8 naive took two and CD8 memory one.

The assay was carried out at the deep level. This table comes from immunoSEQ multiplex PCR, and its TCRdb copy is limited to in-frame clones, with some not included. The sample lists millions of clones; roughly 95% were seen once. Study-level points and caveats: Researchers found naive subsets generally carried larger estimated richness than memory subsets.

All donors were Caucasian adults living in Nashville, Tennessee. The sequenced sample consisted of naive CD4+ T cells sorted from blood. As to subset: CD45RA+ positively selected. The rearrangement uses TRBV5-6 and TRBJ1-3, with a weak D call TRBD1 (5 bases). This receptor was identified in a man in his late teens or twenties in good health. The CDR3 nucleotides read TGTGCCAGCAGCGTCGGGACGGTCTCTGGAAACACCATATATTTT. This sequence encodes CASSVGTVSGNTIYF.